A single sample gave rise to the 9 T cell receptor beta chains below, sequenced in a study of siplizumab effects on memory and regulatory T cells. Sequenced by immunoSEQ multiplex PCR; TCRdb stores in-frame clones only, minus some. The data contain around 100,000 clones, 91% of them singletons. Sequenced sample: CD4+ T cells sorted from blood. The receptor set was obtained from a human donor in good health.

The genes are TRBV4-1 and TRBJ2-7; possible D gene TRBD1, 6 bases. V was pared by 2 bases and J by 5 bases, with 16 bases between. This CDR3 region has 15 residues. In germline, CDR1 is MGHRA, CDR2 YSYEKL. CDR3 amino acids: CASSQSDRRGNEQYF. The CDR3 nucleotides are TGCGCCAGCAGCCAATCGGATCGCAGGGGAAACGAGCAGTACTTC.

This chain joins TRBV19 and TRBJ2-2; D may be TRBD2 (5 bases). Germline CDR1 and CDR2: LNHDA and SQIVND (reference sequence). The CDR3 runs to 16 residues. V was cut by 11 bases and J by 0 bases, with 19 bases left in between. CDR3: CACTRDSGANTGELFF. DNA for the CDR3: TGTGCCTGTACTAGGGATTCCGGGGCGAACACCGGGGAGCTGTTTTTT.

The genes are TRBV27 and TRBJ2-7; D is unresolved. The V end lost 5 bases, the J end lost 2 bases, and 13 bases lay between the germline ends. The CDR3 extends over 14 amino acids. CDR1 MNHEY and CDR2 SMNVEV come from the germline V gene (reference sequence). CDR3 DNA: TGTGCCAGCAGTCCCCGGGCCAGACCCTACGAGCAGTACTTC. It is translated as CASSPRARPYEQYF.

J is TRBJ1-2 and V is TRBV27; TRBD1 agrees at 7 bases. Germline values: CDR1 MNHEY, CDR2 SMNVEV (reference sequence). Trimming took 5 bases from V and 4 from J; bases not matched to a gene: 7. The CDR3 runs to 14 residues. This CDR3 is CASSPRQGSYGYTF. The CDR3, as DNA: TGTGCCAGCAGTCCTAGACAGGGTTCCTATGGCTACACCTTC.

This clone was recorded only once. The chain is built from TRBV6-4 and TRBJ2-3; the D gene is possibly TRBD2 (6 bases). The CDR3 spans 16 residues. Germline V gene sequence: CDR1 MRHNA, CDR2 SNTAGT. The V gene lost 0 bases and the J gene lost 2 bases, with 12 bases spanning the gap. CDR3 in DNA: TGTGCCAGCAGTGACTCCCTAGCGTTCAACACAGATACGCAGTATTTT. As protein: CASSDSLAFNTDTQYF.

This clone appeared a single time. The CDR3 protein is CASSLAAGRLDTQYF. In nucleotides, the CDR3 is TGTGCCAGCAGCTTAGCGGCGGGACGTTTAGATACGCAGTATTTT. The chain links TRBV11-3 to TRBJ2-3; weak D call: TRBD2 (6 bases). The ends were cut back, 1 base at V and 5 bases at J, with 13 bases in the middle. The CDR3 length is 15 residues. CDR1 is SGHNT and CDR2 is YENEEA in the germline V gene.

V gene TRBV23-1 combines with J gene TRBJ1-1, with D possibly TRBD1 on 5 matching bases. TRBV23-1 belongs to the ORF category, with a function that is uncertain. This CDR3 is built from 14 residues. With 4 bases removed from V and 4 bases from J, the gap between germline ends came to 13 bases. CDR3 in DNA: TGCGCCAGCAGTCCCGCGTTTGACAGCACTGAAGCTTTCTTT. Protein sequence: CASSPAFDSTEAFF.

This chain connects TRBV5-4 to TRBJ2-7, with D possibly being TRBD1 (6 bases). The CDR3 covers 15 residues. The V gene's germline CDR1 is SGHNT and CDR2 YYREEE (reference sequence). Between the trimmed V and J ends, which lost 0 bases and 0 bases, there was a span of 10 bases. The CDR3 reads CASSLVQGSSYEQYF. The DNA for the CDR3 is TGTGCCAGCAGCTTGGTACAGGGTAGCTCCTACGAGCAGTACTTC.

This clone was seen once. The V call is TRBV5-6, the J call TRBJ2-1; no clear D. This CDR3 spans 15 amino acids. CDR1 is SGHDT and CDR2 is YYEEEE in the germline V gene. Trimming took off 4 bases at V and 5 bases at J, with 16 bases between the two ends. CDR3 residues: CASSTRSGQHNEQFF. CDR3 DNA: TGTGCCAGCAGCACCCGTAGTGGGCAGCACAATGAGCAGTTCTTC.